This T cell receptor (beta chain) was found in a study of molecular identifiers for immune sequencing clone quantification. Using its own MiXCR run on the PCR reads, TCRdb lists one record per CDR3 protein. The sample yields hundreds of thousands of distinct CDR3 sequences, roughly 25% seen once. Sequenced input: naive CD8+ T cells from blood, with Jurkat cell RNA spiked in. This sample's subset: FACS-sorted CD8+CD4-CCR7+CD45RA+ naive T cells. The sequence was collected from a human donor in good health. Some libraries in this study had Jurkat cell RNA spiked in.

The chain's CDR3 is CASSLEREWGNEQFF. In DNA form, the CDR3 reads TGTGCCAGCAGCTTGGAGCGGGAGTGGGGGAATGAGCAGTTCTTC. The V call is TRBV7-9, the J call TRBJ2-1; 8 positions match TRBD2. V was pared by 3 bases and J by 7 bases, with 8 bases of the junction left unmatched. Germline values: CDR1 SEHNR, CDR2 FQNEAQ (reference sequence). The CDR3 is 15 amino acids.